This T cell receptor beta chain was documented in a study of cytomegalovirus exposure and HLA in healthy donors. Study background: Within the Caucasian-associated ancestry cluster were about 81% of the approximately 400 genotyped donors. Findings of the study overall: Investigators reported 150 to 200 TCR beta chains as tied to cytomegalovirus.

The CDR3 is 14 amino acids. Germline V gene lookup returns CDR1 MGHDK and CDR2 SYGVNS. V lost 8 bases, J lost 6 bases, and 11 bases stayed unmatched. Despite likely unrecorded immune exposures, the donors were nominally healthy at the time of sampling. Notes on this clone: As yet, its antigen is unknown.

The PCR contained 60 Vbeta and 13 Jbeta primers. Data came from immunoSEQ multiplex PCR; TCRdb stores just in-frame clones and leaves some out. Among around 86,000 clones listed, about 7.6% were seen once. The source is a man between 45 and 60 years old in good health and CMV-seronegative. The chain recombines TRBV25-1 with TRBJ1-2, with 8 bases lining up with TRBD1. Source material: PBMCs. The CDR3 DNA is TGTGCCAGCCATGGACAGGGACGGATCCATGGCTACACCTTC. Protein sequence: CASHGQGRIHGYTF.